This T cell receptor (beta chain) originates from a study of T cells in Graves' hyperthyroidism and ophthalmopathy. TCR beta CDR3 sequences were amplified from RNA transcripts. During a first-round RT-PCR of the TCR CDR3, the HTBI primer set was used. TCRdb re-called the multiplex PCR reads with MiXCR, one entry per CDR3 protein. Of over 500,000 distinct CDR3 sequences listed, over 15% are singletons. General observations from the study: Researchers report that a 13 V-J model separated ophthalmopathy from stable hyperthyroidism. The model predicted ophthalmopathy a median roughly 6.5 months before onset.

V gave up 6 bases and J gave up 5 bases, with 17 bases separating them. The CDR3 sequence is 13 residues long. Looked up from germline, CDR1 is DFQATT and CDR2 is SNEGSKA (reference sequence). This clonotype was found many times. Its specificity is unknown. The source of this sequence is a woman aged 18-29 years with Graves' ophthalmopathy. The genes are TRBV20-1 and TRBJ2-7; perhaps D is TRBD1 or TRBD2 (5 bases each). The sequenced material came from blood. The CDR3 DNA sequence: TGCAGTGCCACGGCGGGCAGGGTCAACGAGCAGTACTTC. As protein: CSATAGRVNEQYF.